Only one count was recorded for the clone carrying this TCR beta chain. Germline CDR1 is SGHRS and CDR2 is YFSETQ. V lost 2 bases and J lost 1; bases outside the gene matches: 3. CDR3 length: 15 amino acids. The data are from a study of T cell responses to AZD1222 COVID-19 vaccine. Whole-study context: Pooling covered second doses at about 4 or about 12 weeks.

Profiled with immunoSEQ multiplex PCR; TCRdb holds only in-frame clones, not every one. This sample has about 130,000 clones; 92% occur once, and the top ten carry 1.5% to 2%. The receptor was derived from an adult in good health. Sequencing was performed on peripheral blood, taken on day 0 of AZD1222 vaccination. V usage is TRBV5-1 and J usage is TRBJ2-3; TRBD2 matches at 8 bases. Here the CDR3 reads CASSLLAARTDTQYF. CDR3 bases: TGCGCCAGCAGCTTACTAGCGGCCCGCACAGATACGCAGTATTTT.